The rows below give T cell receptor beta chains drawn from one sample of a study of T cells in Graves' hyperthyroidism and ophthalmopathy. Each CDR3 protein is one row after TCRdb ran MiXCR on the multiplex PCR reads. Of about 560,000 distinct CDR3 sequences in the sample, approximately 15% were seen once. The sequenced sample consisted of blood. These receptors came from a woman under 30 with Graves' hyperthyroidism. Both conserved end residues are part of each CDR3. The order of the fields is J gene, clone size, V gene, D gene, CDR3 protein, CDR3 DNA. The D gene is left open where the match is weak. Clone size is given for some rows only: seen once, a few or many times, or a class if the clone is expanded.

TRBJ1-6 once TRBV20-1 TRBD1 CSALNRGQNSPLHF TGCAGTGCCCTTAACAGGGGGCAAAATTCACCCCTCCACTTT
TRBJ1-6 few TRBV13 NA CASSLDGAPRSSYNSPLHF TGTGCCAGCAGCTTAGACGGTGCCCCAAGGAGCTCCTATAATTCACCCCTCCACTTT
TRBJ2-3 few TRBV7-9 NA CASSISFKDTQYF TGTGCCAGCAGCATATCTTTCAAGGATACGCAGTATTTT
TRBJ2-5 many TRBV29-1 NA CSAYQTTEETQYF TGCAGCGCGTATCAAACGACAGAAGAGACCCAGTACTTC
TRBJ2-7 NA TRBV5-6 NA CASSFRFLPYEQYF TGTGCCAGCAGCTTCCGATTCCTCCCCTACGAGCAGTACTTC
TRBJ2-1 many TRBV11-3 TRBD2 CASSLTLGLAGANEQFF TGTGCCAGCAGCTTAACCCTTGGGCTAGCGGGAGCCAATGAGCAGTTCTTC
TRBJ1-1 many TRBV10-3 NA CAIRGQLPENTEAFF TGTGCCATCCGAGGACAGCTACCTGAGAACACTGAAGCTTTCTTT
TRBJ1-1 many TRBV29-1 TRBD1 CSAATGGNTEAFF TGCAGCGCCGCCACAGGGGGGAACACTGAAGCTTTCTTT
TRBJ2-7 few TRBV6-1 TRBD2 CASKLSGGFSYEQYF TGTGCCAGCAAACTTAGCGGGGGATTCTCCTACGAGCAGTACTTC
TRBJ1-5 NA TRBV6-1 NA CASSQLHQPQHF TGTGCCAGCAGCCAGTTGCATCAGCCCCAGCATTTT
TRBJ2-5 few TRBV6-4 TRBD1 CASSKTGFTRETQYF TGTGCCAGCAGTAAGACAGGGTTCACGAGAGAGACCCAGTACTTC
TRBJ2-5 many TRBV12-3/TRBV12-4 NA CASTPSRLDGGLKETQYF TGTGCCAGCACCCCCTCTCGGCTTGACGGGGGATTAAAAGAGACCCAGTACTTC